These 17 T cell receptor beta chains were sequenced from one sample in a study of PD-1 blockade in mismatch repair-deficient tumors (dated by TCRdb to about 2017). Library prep was done by the immunoSEQ multiplex PCR assay. TCRdb stores this immuneACCESS table with in-frame sequences only. Part of the clones is absent; in the studies checked, under half of the shortfall reflects unresolved V genes, and no reason is known for the rest. This sample has roughly 120,000 clones in its table, and roughly 90% of those were observed once. Approximately 10% of the sample lies in the top ten. The specimen was peripheral blood, collected approximately 72 weeks after starting pembrolizumab. Every receptor here comes from an adult with mismatch repair-deficient cancer.

This clone was seen only once. The gene calls are TRBV11-2 and TRBJ1-2; D is ambiguous. Germline V gene sequence: CDR1 SGHAT, CDR2 FQNNGV. The CDR3 loop spans 15 amino acids. V was pared by 4 bases and J by 5 bases, with 17 bases between. The CDR3 coding sequence is TGTGCCAGCAGCTGGTCCGGGTCAAAAGGGTATGGCTACACCTTC. Translated, it gives CASSWSGSKGYGYTF.

V gene TRBV11-2 combines with J gene TRBJ2-3; D is ambiguous. Germline V gene sequence: CDR1 SGHAT, CDR2 FQNNGV. V lost 3 bases to trimming and J lost 2 bases, with 9 bases between them. CDR3 length: 14 amino acids. The CDR3 DNA reads TGTGCCAGCAGCTTTGGTCAGCACACAGATACGCAGTATTTT. It is translated as CASSFGQHTDTQYF.

This chain links TRBV29-1 with TRBJ2-1; the D gene is possibly TRBD2 (6 bases). CDR1 SQVTM and CDR2 ANQGSEA come from the germline V gene. V lost 7 bases to trimming and J lost 0 bases, with 10 bases between them. The CDR3 covers 13 residues. CDR3 residues: CSARGSSYNEQFF. The DNA for the CDR3 is TGCAGCGCCCGGGGGAGCTCCTACAATGAGCAGTTCTTC.

J is TRBJ2-2 and V is TRBV5-1; D is undetermined. From germline, CDR1 is SGHRS and CDR2 YFSETQ. Trimming took off 6 bases at V and 2 bases at J, with 11 bases between the two ends. This CDR3 spans 14 amino acids. Here the CDR3 DNA reads TGCGCCAGCAAAAAGGGTTTCAACACCGGGGAGCTGTTTTTT. This translates into CASKKGFNTGELFF.

The chain couples TRBV4-2 to TRBJ2-7; TRBD1 matches 7 bases. J was trimmed by 3 bases and V by 0 bases; bases with no gene match: 14. The CDR3 length is 18 residues. The germline gives CDR1 LGHNA, CDR2 YNFKEQ. The CDR3 bases are TGTGCCAGCAGCCAAGATTCCCCCCGCGGACAGGACGGCTACGAGCAGTACTTC. It encodes CASSQDSPRGQDGYEQYF.

The chain has TRBV7-2 and TRBJ1-1; D gene ambiguous. V lost 7 bases and J lost 0, with 15 bases in between. The germline gives CDR1 SGHTA, CDR2 FQGNSA. The length of the CDR3 is 15 residues. The CDR3: CASTRLGRMNTEAFF. The CDR3 DNA reads as TGTGCCAGCACCAGATTAGGACGTATGAACACTGAAGCTTTCTTT.

V gene TRBV28 combines with J gene TRBJ2-3; a weak D match, TRBD1 (6 bases). The CDR3 loop spans 13 amino acids. Trimming shortened V by 7 bases and J by 5 bases, and 13 bases separated the two germline ends. Germline CDR1 reads MDHEN; CDR2 reads SYDVKM. The CDR3 sequence: CASTFLGGDTQYF. CDR3 DNA: TGTGCCAGCACCTTCTTAGGGGGAGATACGCAGTATTTT.

This chain links TRBV6-5 with TRBJ2-5; TRBD1 matches 9 bases. Trimming at V came to 3 bases and at J to 5 bases, leaving 10 bases not matched to a gene. This CDR3 spans 16 amino acids. Per the germline V gene, CDR1 is MNHEY and CDR2 is SVGAGI. The CDR3 DNA is TGTGCCAGCAGTTATTTCGTGACAGGGGGTTGGGAGACCCAGTACTTC. Residues: CASSYFVTGGWETQYF.

This chain uses TRBV15 with TRBJ1-1; D is unresolved. Per germline, CDR1 LNHNV and CDR2 YYDKDF (reference sequence). V lost 2 bases, J lost 1 base, and 5 bases lay in between. The CDR3 loop spans 13 amino acids. The CDR3 sequence is CATSRPGNTEAFF. CDR3 DNA: TGTGCCACCAGCAGACCAGGGAACACTGAAGCTTTCTTT.

This clone was detected only once. This rearrangement joins TRBV19 to TRBJ2-2, with 7 nucleotides matching TRBD1. The CDR3 covers 14 residues. With 3 bases clipped from V and 7 bases from J, the junction kept 5 bases outside the gene matches. From germline, CDR1 is LNHDA and CDR2 SQIVND (reference sequence). This CDR3 is CASSIQGVGGELFF. CDR3 nucleotide sequence: TGTGCCAGTAGTATCCAGGGGGTCGGCGGGGAGCTGTTTTTT.

The rearrangement joins TRBV18 to TRBJ2-7; 9 bases map to TRBD1. Germline CDR1 is KGHSH and CDR2 is LQKENI. The CDR3 has 16 residues. Unmatched junction bases numbered 8, after V lost 5 bases and J lost 0 bases. The CDR3 nucleotides read TGTGCCAGCTCAGGACAGGGGCAATCCTACTCCTACGAGCAGTACTTC. Translation: CASSGQGQSYSYEQYF.

This CDR3 reads CASSLGGDRGAGYTF. The CDR3, as DNA: TGTGCCAGCAGCTTAGGCGGGGACAGGGGTGCTGGCTACACCTTC. The chain joins TRBV7-9 to TRBJ1-2, with 10 bases identical to TRBD1. The junction had 6 bases not matched to a gene; V was cut back by 1 base and J by 7 bases. Germline lookup yields CDR1 SEHNR and CDR2 FQNEAQ (reference sequence). The CDR3 is 15 amino acids.

By sample share, this clone is medium-sized. V gene TRBV6-6 combines with J gene TRBJ2-1; D not resolved. The germline gives CDR1 MNHNY, CDR2 SVGAGI (reference sequence). The V gene lost 2 bases and the J gene lost 8 bases, with 7 bases spanning the gap. This CDR3 comprises 12 residues. CDR3 DNA: TGTGCCAGCAGTTACACCCGGGATGAGCAGTTCTTC. This encodes CASSYTRDEQFF.

The chain combines TRBV5-4 with TRBJ2-7; 7 positions agree with TRBD1. J gave up 3 bases and V 2 bases, and 2 bases lay outside the gene matches. Germline-derived CDR1 and CDR2 are SGHNT and YYREEE (reference sequence). The CDR3 covers 13 residues. CDR3 amino acids: CASSFDRVYEQYF. CDR3 DNA: TGTGCCAGCAGCTTCGACAGGGTCTACGAGCAGTACTTC.

V usage is TRBV28 and J usage is TRBJ2-3; 13 bases fit TRBD2. The ends lost 2 bases at V and 4 bases at J; junction bases unmatched: 12. The CDR3 is 19 residues long. CDR1 and CDR2 from the germline V gene are MDHEN and SYDVKM. The CDR3 loop is CASSLEPATSGRAADTQYF. CDR3 in DNA: TGTGCCAGCAGTTTAGAGCCCGCTACTAGCGGGAGGGCCGCAGATACGCAGTATTTT.

The chain is built from TRBV5-4 and TRBJ1-2; D gene uncertain. The CDR3 is made up of 12 amino acids. Germline V gene data show CDR1 as SGHNT and CDR2 as YYREEE (reference sequence). Trimming took 4 bases from V and 5 from J, leaving 9 bases between them. The CDR3 protein is CASSTASYGYTF. The DNA for the CDR3 is TGTGCCAGCAGCACGGCAAGTTATGGCTACACCTTC.

This chain joins TRBV18 and TRBJ2-3, with 8 bases matching TRBD2. CDR1 KGHSH and CDR2 LQKENI come from the germline V gene. Trimming removed 10 bases from V and 2 bases from J; junction bases left unmatched: 14. The CDR3 is made up of 16 amino acids. The CDR3 region has the DNA TGTGCCACTTCGAACACGGGGGGGGCCTTCACAGATACGCAGTATTTT. Its translation: CATSNTGGAFTDTQYF. The variable domain in full, with the rest retrieved from reference TRBV18 and TRBJ2-3, is NAGVMQNPRHLVRRRGQEARLRCSPMKGHSHVYWYRQLPEEGLKFMVYLQKENIIDESGMPKERFSAEFPKEGPSILRIQQVVRGDSAAYFCATSNTGGAFTDTQYFGPGTRLTVL.